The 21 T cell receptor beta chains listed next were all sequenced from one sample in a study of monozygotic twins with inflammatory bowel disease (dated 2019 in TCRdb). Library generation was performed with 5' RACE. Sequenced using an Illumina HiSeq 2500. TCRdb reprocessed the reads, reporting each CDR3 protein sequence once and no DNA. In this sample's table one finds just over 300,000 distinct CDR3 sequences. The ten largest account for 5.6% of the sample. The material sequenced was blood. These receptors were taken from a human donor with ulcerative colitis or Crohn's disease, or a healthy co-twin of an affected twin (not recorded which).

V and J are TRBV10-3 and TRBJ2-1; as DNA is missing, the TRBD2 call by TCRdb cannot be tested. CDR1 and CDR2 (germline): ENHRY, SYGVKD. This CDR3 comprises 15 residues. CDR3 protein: CATQWGGQFYNEQFF.

CDR3 in amino acids: CASSLQWGVRTEAFF. The rearrangement links TRBV5-5 to TRBJ1-1; TCRdb gives TRBD1 as the D gene, but with no DNA this cannot be confirmed. Germline V gene lookup returns CDR1 SGHKS and CDR2 YYEKEE (reference sequence). The CDR3 runs 15 residues.

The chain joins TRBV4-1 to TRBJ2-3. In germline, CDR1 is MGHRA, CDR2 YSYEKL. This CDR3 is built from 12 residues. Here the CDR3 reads CASSQQPDTQYF.

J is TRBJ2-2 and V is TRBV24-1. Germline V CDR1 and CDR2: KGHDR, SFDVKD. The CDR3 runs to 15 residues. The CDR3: CATSDPFGGVGELFF.

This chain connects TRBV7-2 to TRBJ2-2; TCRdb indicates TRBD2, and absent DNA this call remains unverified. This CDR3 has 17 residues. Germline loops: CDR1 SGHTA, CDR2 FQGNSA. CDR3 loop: CASSSPGLAGNTGELFF.

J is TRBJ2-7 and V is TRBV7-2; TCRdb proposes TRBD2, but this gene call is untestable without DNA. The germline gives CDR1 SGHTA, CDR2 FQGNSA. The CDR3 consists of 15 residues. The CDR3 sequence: CASSEEGGVYSEQYF. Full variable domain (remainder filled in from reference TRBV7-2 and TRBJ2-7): GAGVSQSPSNKVTEKGKDVELRCDPISGHTALYWYRQSLGQGLEFLIYFQGNSAPDKSGLPSDRFSAERTGGSVSTLTIQRTQQEDSAVYLCASSEEGGVYSEQYFGPGTRLTVT.

The CDR3 loop is CASSFTTGMSSYEQYF. The V gene is TRBV5-8, the J gene TRBJ2-7; TCRdb lists TRBD1, though no DNA is available to test this call. The germline gives CDR1 SGHTS, CDR2 YDEGEE. The CDR3 totals 16 residues.

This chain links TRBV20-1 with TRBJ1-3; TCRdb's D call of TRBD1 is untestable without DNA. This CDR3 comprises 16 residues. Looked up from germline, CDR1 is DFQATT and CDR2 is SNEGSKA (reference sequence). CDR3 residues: CSASADTGRSGNTIYF.

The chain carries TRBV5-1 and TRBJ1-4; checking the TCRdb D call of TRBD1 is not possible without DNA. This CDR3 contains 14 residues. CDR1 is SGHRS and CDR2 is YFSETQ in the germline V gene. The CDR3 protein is CASSLGQGGEKLFF.

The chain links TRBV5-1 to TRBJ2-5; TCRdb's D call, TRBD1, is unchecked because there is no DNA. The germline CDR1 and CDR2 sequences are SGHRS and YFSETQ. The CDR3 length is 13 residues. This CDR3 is CASSGTGQETQYF.

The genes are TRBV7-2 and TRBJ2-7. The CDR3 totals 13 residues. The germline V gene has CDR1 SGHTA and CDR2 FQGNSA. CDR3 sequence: CASSFQSSYEQYF.

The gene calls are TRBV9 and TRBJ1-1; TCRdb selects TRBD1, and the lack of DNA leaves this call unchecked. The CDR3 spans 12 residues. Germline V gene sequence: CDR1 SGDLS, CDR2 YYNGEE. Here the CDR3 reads CASSPGSLEAFF.

Here the CDR3 reads CASSVTSGSFYEQYF. J is TRBJ2-7 and V is TRBV9; with no DNA, the TCRdb D assignment of TRBD2 cannot be verified. Germline assignment: CDR1 SGDLS and CDR2 YYNGEE. The CDR3 consists of 15 residues.

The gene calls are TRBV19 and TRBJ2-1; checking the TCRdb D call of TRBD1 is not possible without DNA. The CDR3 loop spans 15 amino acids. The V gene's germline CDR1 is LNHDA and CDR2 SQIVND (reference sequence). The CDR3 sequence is CASSRTGVTYNEQFF.

The CDR3 sequence is CASSLRGGETQYF. The V gene is TRBV12-3 or TRBV12-4, the J gene TRBJ2-5; the TCRdb call, TRBD1, lacks DNA for checking. The CDR3 is 13 amino acids.

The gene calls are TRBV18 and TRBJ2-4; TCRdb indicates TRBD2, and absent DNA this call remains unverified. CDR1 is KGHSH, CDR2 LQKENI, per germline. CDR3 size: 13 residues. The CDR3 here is CASSLDWKNIQYF.

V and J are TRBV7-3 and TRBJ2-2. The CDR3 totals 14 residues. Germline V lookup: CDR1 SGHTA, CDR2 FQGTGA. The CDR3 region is CASSLIKGTGELFF.

CDR3 protein: CASSGLAGNPTGELFF. This rearrangement joins TRBV5-5 to TRBJ2-2; no DNA is available, so the TRBD2 call from TCRdb remains unchecked. The CDR3 has 16 amino acids. The V gene's germline CDR1 is SGHKS and CDR2 YYEKEE (reference sequence).

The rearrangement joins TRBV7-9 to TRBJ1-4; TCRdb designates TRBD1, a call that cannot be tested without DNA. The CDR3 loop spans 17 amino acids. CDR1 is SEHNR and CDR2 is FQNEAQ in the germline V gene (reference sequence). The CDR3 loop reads CASSFADRVASNEKLFF.

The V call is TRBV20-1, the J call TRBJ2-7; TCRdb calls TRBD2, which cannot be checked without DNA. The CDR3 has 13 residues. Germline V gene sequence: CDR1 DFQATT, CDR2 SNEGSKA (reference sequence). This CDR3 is CSAGGRGAWEQYF.

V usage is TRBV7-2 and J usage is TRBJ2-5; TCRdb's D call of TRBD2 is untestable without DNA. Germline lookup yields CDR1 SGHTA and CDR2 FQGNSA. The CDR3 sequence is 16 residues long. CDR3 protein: CASSAPGLATRETQYF.